One and the same sample provided the 27 T cell receptor beta chains below, sequenced in a study of CD8 T cells in ankylosing spondylitis. TCRdb itself ran the 5' RACE reads through MiXCR, one entry per CDR3 protein. The sample consists of 150,000 to 200,000 distinct CDR3 sequences, 10% to 15% of them appearing once. Material: blood, either unsorted or a sorted T cell fraction (not recorded which). These receptors were collected from a female donor with ankylosing spondylitis or in good health (not recorded which).

This clonotype was picked up many times. The chain joins TRBV20-1 to TRBJ2-7; D is unresolved. This CDR3 comprises 12 residues. V was shortened by 0 bases and J by 1 base, with 4 bases between the two germline ends. Germline V lookup: CDR1 DFQATT, CDR2 SNEGSKA (reference sequence). CDR3 nucleotides: TGCAGTGCTAGAGAGTCTTCCTACGAGCAGTACTTC. This encodes CSARESSYEQYF.

This clonotype was seen repeatedly, ten times or more. The V and J genes are TRBV27 and TRBJ1-2; possible D gene TRBD1, 5 bases. The germline V gene has CDR1 MNHEY and CDR2 SMNVEV (reference sequence). The CDR3 has 16 amino acids. Trimming cost V 5 bases and J 4 bases, with 20 bases left between them. The CDR3 spells CASSRERHGTVYGYTF. In nucleotides, the CDR3 is TGTGCCAGCAGTCGAGAGAGGCACGGGACGGTCTATGGCTACACCTTC.

The table lists this clonotype with a few counts. The V call is TRBV14, the J call TRBJ2-7; D may be TRBD2 (6 bases). CDR3 length equals 15 residues. CDR1 is SGHDN, CDR2 FVKESK, per germline. V shed 4 bases and J shed 3 bases, with 16 bases lying between them. The CDR3 nucleotides are TGTGCCAGCAGCCCACTGGTAGCGGATGACTACGAGCAGTACTTC. Residues: CASSPLVADDYEQYF.

In this sample, this clonotype turned up many times. The V call is TRBV5-1, the J call TRBJ2-1, with D perhaps matching TRBD2 (6 bases). Trimming cost V 4 bases and J 5 bases, with 19 bases left between them. This CDR3 region has 16 residues. Germline CDR1 is SGHRS and CDR2 is YFSETQ. The CDR3 DNA follows: TGCGCCAGCAGCCAGGGATTAGGGAGGTTAAACAATGAGCAGTTCTTC. This codes for CASSQGLGRLNNEQFF. Drawing the rest from reference TRBV5-1 and TRBJ2-1, the complete variable domain is KAGVTQTPRYLIKTRGQQVTLSCSPISGHRSVSWYQQTPGQGLQFLFEYFSETQRNKGNFPGRFSGRQFSNSRSEMNVSTLELGDSALYLCASSQGLGRLNNEQFFGPGTRLTVL.

This clonotype came up many times. The rearrangement joins TRBV6-2 or TRBV6-3 to TRBJ1-3; a weak D match, TRBD1 (5 bases). Germline CDR1 MNHEY, CDR2 SVGEGT. The CDR3 contains 17 residues. V was trimmed by 6 bases and J by 0 bases, leaving 18 bases between them. The CDR3 bases are TGTGCCAGCAGAAACCAAAGGGGACCGAGCTCTGGAAACACCATATATTTT. This sequence encodes CASRNQRGPSSGNTIYF.

This clonotype came up many times. V and J are TRBV28 and TRBJ2-3, with TRBD1 matching 10 bases. V dropped 5 bases and J dropped 14; count of bases not matched to a gene: 7. The CDR3 runs to 12 residues. CDR1 MDHEN and CDR2 SYDVKM come from the germline V gene. This CDR3 reads CASSIGTGVLYF. In DNA form, the CDR3 reads TGTGCCAGCAGTATCGGGACAGGGGTGCTGTATTTT.

There are many counts of this clonotype. The J gene is TRBJ2-1, the V gene TRBV6-2 or TRBV6-3; D call uncertain. Germline V gene data show CDR1 as MNHEY and CDR2 as SVGEGT. CDR3 size: 18 residues. Trimming left V 2 bases short and J 2 bases short, with 19 bases between. The CDR3 nucleotides are TGTGCCAGCAGTTACCACCCGACCGGGCCTCATCCCTACAATGAGCAGTTCTTC. Amino acids: CASSYHPTGPHPYNEQFF.

The rearrangement uses TRBV5-1 and TRBJ2-1, with 10 bases matching TRBD1. CDR1 and CDR2 from the germline V gene are SGHRS and YFSETQ. This CDR3 has 16 amino acids. The V and J ends lost 1 base and 9 bases, in that order; junction bases with no gene match: 10. CDR3 region: CASSLLDRGAASEQFF. CDR3 DNA: TGCGCCAGCAGCTTGCTGGACAGGGGGGCCGCGAGTGAGCAGTTCTTC.

This clonotype was counted between two and nine times. The chain links TRBV28 to TRBJ2-7, with TRBD2 as a possible D gene (6 bases). This CDR3 region has 14 residues. CDR1 and CDR2 from the germline V gene are MDHEN and SYDVKM. V was pared by 3 bases and J by 3 bases, with 12 bases between. This CDR3 is CASSLGGWNYEQYF. The CDR3 DNA follows: TGTGCCAGCAGTTTGGGGGGTTGGAACTACGAGCAGTACTTC.

This clonotype was seen many times. DNA for the CDR3: TGCAGCGTTGAAATGTTGCGGGCGACCTACAATGAGCAGTTCTTC. It is translated as CSVEMLRATYNEQFF. This chain joins TRBV29-1 and TRBJ2-1; D might be TRBD2 (5 bases). Germline V CDR1 and CDR2: SQVTM, ANQGSEA. The V and J ends lost 2 bases and 2 bases respectively, with 13 bases between them. This CDR3 contains 15 residues.

This clonotype was found a few times. V is TRBV20-1 and J is TRBJ1-1, with a weak D call TRBD1 (5 bases). V shed 0 bases and J shed 6 bases, with 8 bases lying between them. Germline CDR1 is DFQATT and CDR2 is SNEGSKA (reference sequence). The CDR3 length is 12 residues. The CDR3 nucleotides read TGCAGTGCTAGAGACAGGGCCGCTGAAGCTTTCTTT. Amino acid sequence: CSARDRAAEAFF.

Ten or more counts support this clonotype. V is TRBV25-1 and J is TRBJ2-3; tentatively, D is TRBD1 (6 bases). Germline-derived CDR1 and CDR2 are MGHDK and SYGVNS. This CDR3 is built from 15 residues. Trimming stripped 5 bases from V and 0 bases from J, with 12 bases between. The CDR3: CASSSTGHSTDTQYF. In nucleotides, the CDR3 is TGTGCCAGCAGTTCGACGGGACACAGCACAGATACGCAGTATTTT. Variable domain in full (rest from reference TRBV25-1 and TRBJ2-3): EADIYQTPRYLVIGTGKKITLECSQTMGHDKMYWYQQDPGMELHLIHYSYGVNSTEKGDLSSESTVSRIRTEHFPLTLESARPSHTSQYLCASSSTGHSTDTQYFGPGTRLTVL.

This clonotype has a handful of counts. Written as DNA, the CDR3 is TGTGCCAGCAGCCAACCGACAGTAACTAGCACAGATACGCAGTATTTT. This translates into CASSQPTVTSTDTQYF. The rearrangement uses TRBV7-9 and TRBJ2-3; perhaps TRBD1 as D (5 bases). Trimming took off 5 bases at V and 0 bases at J, with 15 bases between the two ends. CDR1 is SEHNR, CDR2 FQNEAQ, per germline (reference sequence). The CDR3 sequence is 16 residues long.

This clonotype was observed at least ten times. The genes are TRBV10-3 and TRBJ2-6, with 11 positions matching TRBD2. After removal of 5 bases from V and 1 base from J, the junction contained 7 bases not matched to a gene. This CDR3 comprises 18 residues. Germline lookup yields CDR1 ENHRY and CDR2 SYGVKD. DNA of the CDR3: TGTGCCATCAGTTCCCTGACTAGCGGGACATCTGGGGCCAACGTCCTGACTTTC. It is translated as CAISSLTSGTSGANVLTF.

The V and J genes are TRBV20-1 and TRBJ1-5; 7 nucleotides align to TRBD1. The CDR3 is 16 residues long. CDR1 and CDR2 (germline): DFQATT, SNEGSKA (reference sequence). J gave up 7 bases and V 0 bases, and 12 bases lay outside the gene matches. The CDR3, as DNA: TGCAGTGCTAGAGATCAGAGAGGGGGCGGTGGGCAGCCCCAGCATTTT. Its translation is CSARDQRGGGGQPQHF.

This clonotype was seen once. V and J are TRBV13 and TRBJ2-2; D uncertain. Germline values: CDR1 PRHDT, CDR2 FYEKMQ (reference sequence). The CDR3 runs to 15 residues. Trimming pared 10 bases from V and 3 bases from J, leaving 18 bases between. DNA of the CDR3: TGTGCCATGGGCCTTGGGCCTCCCTACACCGGGGAGCTGTTTTTT. It specifies CAMGLGPPYTGELFF.

This clonotype occurred many times. The genes are TRBV14 and TRBJ1-1, with D perhaps matching TRBD1 (5 bases). Trimming shortened V by 0 bases and J by 0 bases, and 11 bases separated the two germline ends. The CDR3 runs 16 residues. Germline V gene sequence: CDR1 SGHDN, CDR2 FVKESK. CDR3 DNA sequence: TGTGCCAGCAGCCAAGATCTCGGGGGTATGAACACTGAAGCTTTCTTT. This gives the protein CASSQDLGGMNTEAFF. The entire variable domain, with the rest obtained from reference TRBV14 and TRBJ1-1, is as follows: EAGVTQFPSHSVIEKGQTVTLRCDPISGHDNLYWYRRVMGKEIKFLLHFVKESKQDESGMPNNRFLAERTGGTYSTLKVQPAELEDSGVYFCASSQDLGGMNTEAFFGQGTRLTVV.

This clonotype was counted ten times or more. The genes are TRBV12-3 or TRBV12-4 and TRBJ2-3; the match to TRBD2 covers 7 bases. After removal of 6 bases from V and 6 bases from J, the junction contained 9 bases not matched to a gene. There are 14 residues in the CDR3. CDR3 amino acids: CASSRDLGGDTQYF. The CDR3 coding sequence is TGTGCCAGCAGCCGAGACCTGGGAGGGGATACGCAGTATTTT.

This chain joins TRBV7-9 and TRBJ2-1; D tentatively reads TRBD1 or TRBD2 (6 bases each). The CDR3 has 15 residues. The V gene lost 7 bases and the J gene lost 8 bases, with 21 bases spanning the gap. Germline loops: CDR1 SEHNR, CDR2 FQNEAQ (reference sequence). The CDR3 DNA follows: TGTGCCAGCACCAGTATAGCGAGGGGGGCCGATGAGCAGTTCTTC. It codes for CASTSIARGADEQFF.

The rearrangement uses TRBV12-3 or TRBV12-4 and TRBJ1-1; no definite D call. The CDR3 is made up of 13 amino acids. Trimming shortened V by 3 bases and J by 4 bases, and 9 bases separated the two germline ends. The chain's CDR3 is CASSLRERTEAFF. CDR3 DNA sequence: TGTGCCAGCAGTTTGAGGGAACGCACTGAAGCTTTCTTT.

This clonotype has at least ten counts. V usage is TRBV29-1 and J usage is TRBJ1-2, with D uncertain. The CDR3 has 12 amino acids. The V and J ends lost 2 bases and 0 bases respectively, with 4 bases between them. Looked up from germline, CDR1 is SQVTM and CDR2 is ANQGSEA. The CDR3 sequence: CSVEQPNYGYTF. The CDR3 coding sequence is TGCAGCGTTGAACAGCCTAACTATGGCTACACCTTC.

This clonotype was seen ten or more times. The chain has TRBV12-5 and TRBJ1-5; D unresolved. V was cut by 1 base and J by 6 bases, with 7 bases left in between. This CDR3 region has 13 residues. Germline V gene sequence: CDR1 LGHNT, CDR2 FRNRAP. This CDR3 is CASGLEAFQPQHF. CDR3 bases: TGTGCTAGTGGTTTGGAAGCCTTTCAGCCCCAGCATTTT.

The chain joins TRBV7-8 to TRBJ1-1; D remains unclear. Germline V CDR1 and CDR2: SGHVS, FQNEAQ. Trimming left V 2 bases short and J 7 bases short, with 5 bases between. The CDR3 is made up of 11 amino acids. The CDR3 region has the DNA TGTGCCAGCAGCTTACTAAGTGAAGCTTTCTTT. Its translation: CASSLLSEAFF.

In its sample, this clonotype was seen many times. This chain joins TRBV21-1 and TRBJ2-7; TRBD2, the table's D call, lacks a check against the DNA. TRBV21-1 has pseudogene status. The CDR3 sequence is 16 residues long. In nucleotides, the CDR3 is TGTGCCAGCAGCCGTCAGAGGTGGGGGAGGAGGAACGAGCAGTACTTC. This translates into CASSRQRWGRRNEQYF.

The chain joins TRBV7-9 to TRBJ1-5; D is possibly TRBD1 (5 bases). The germline gives CDR1 SEHNR, CDR2 FQNEAQ (reference sequence). The V end was cut by 5 bases, the J end by 3 bases, with 11 bases between. CDR3 length: 14 residues. This CDR3 reads CASSAQGVNQPQHF. The CDR3 bases are TGTGCCAGCAGCGCGCAAGGGGTCAATCAGCCCCAGCATTTT.

This clonotype was observed at least ten times. The chain combines TRBV5-1 with TRBJ2-7, with no clear D. Germline V lookup: CDR1 SGHRS, CDR2 YFSETQ. This CDR3 contains 14 residues. Trimming took off 7 bases at V and 0 bases at J, with 14 bases between the two ends. CDR3 amino acids: CASRLAGTSYEQYF. The CDR3 DNA follows: TGCGCCAGCCGACTCGCAGGAACCTCCTACGAGCAGTACTTC. Full variable domain (outside the CDR3, taken from reference TRBV5-1 and TRBJ2-7): KAGVTQTPRYLIKTRGQQVTLSCSPISGHRSVSWYQQTPGQGLQFLFEYFSETQRNKGNFPGRFSGRQFSNSRSEMNVSTLELGDSALYLCASRLAGTSYEQYFGPGTRLTVT.

This clonotype turned up a few times. This rearrangement joins TRBV7-3 to TRBJ2-1; maybe TRBD1 (6 bases). The CDR3 covers 12 residues. V was trimmed by 5 bases and J by 9 bases, leaving 11 bases between them. Germline CDR1 SGHTA, CDR2 FQGTGA. The CDR3 DNA sequence: TGTGCCAGCAGCCGTACAGGGAGTGAGCAGTTCTTC. Translating it yields CASSRTGSEQFF. Full variable domain (rest looked up from reference TRBV7-3 and TRBJ2-1): GAGVSQTPSNKVTEKGKYVELRCDPISGHTALYWYRQSLGQGPEFLIYFQGTGAADDSGLPNDRFFAVRPEGSVSTLKIQRTERGDSAVYLCASSRTGSEQFFGPGTRLTVL.